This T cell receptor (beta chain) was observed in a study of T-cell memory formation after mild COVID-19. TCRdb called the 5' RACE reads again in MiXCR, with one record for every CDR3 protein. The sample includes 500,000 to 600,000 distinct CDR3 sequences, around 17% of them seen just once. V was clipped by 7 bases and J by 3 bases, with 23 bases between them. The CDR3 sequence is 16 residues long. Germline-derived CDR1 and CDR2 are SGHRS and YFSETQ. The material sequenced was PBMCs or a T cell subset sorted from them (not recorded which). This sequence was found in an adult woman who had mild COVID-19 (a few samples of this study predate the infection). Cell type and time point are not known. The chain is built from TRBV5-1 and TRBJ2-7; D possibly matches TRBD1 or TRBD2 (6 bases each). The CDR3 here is CASSETLGGIGYEQYF. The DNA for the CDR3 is TGCGCCAGCTCCGAGACCTTAGGGGGGATTGGCTACGAGCAGTACTTC.